The source of this T cell receptor beta chain is a study of human T cells and chemical hapten exposure. V was pared by 4 bases and J by 3 bases, with 3 bases between. From germline, CDR1 is SQVTM and CDR2 ANQGSEA. The CDR3 has 10 residues. In the original workflow: Ranging from about 23,224 to 700,000, TCR counts per sample had a median value of around 90,000. Using its own MiXCR run on the RACE reads, TCRdb lists one record per CDR3 protein. These V and J calls derive from TCRdb rather than the authors' analysis. The table includes tens of thousands of distinct CDR3 sequences, 9.3% detected once. Time point specified: patch test 1, 2 weeks after DPC sensitization. The treatment is: therapeutic diphenylcyclopropenone sensitization with weekly scalp DPC.

This sequence originates from a woman aged 40 to 49 with alopecia areata. Some clones in this sample may be carry-over from other donors' samples. The starting material was whole blood, obtained in connection with sensitization to the hapten diphenylcyclopropenone (DPC). The chain has TRBV29-1 and TRBJ1-1; no reliable D call. Here the CDR3 DNA reads TGCAGCGTTGCGGACACTGAAGCTTTCTTT. This sequence encodes CSVADTEAFF.